These 5 T cell receptor beta chains were sequenced from one sample in a study of cytomegalovirus exposure and HLA in healthy donors. Use of 60 Vbeta and 13 Jbeta primers characterized the PCR. Profiling relied on immunoSEQ multiplex PCR, and the TCRdb table lists in-frame clones only, not all of them. This sample has about 190,000 clones; roughly 87% occur once, and the top ten carry 1.1%. Sequencing was performed on PBMCs. Receptor source: a boy aged 2-9 years in good health and CMV-seronegative.

The chain joins TRBV2 to TRBJ2-2, with 7 bases matching TRBD1. Germline values: CDR1 SNHLY, CDR2 FYNNEI. The V and J ends lost 5 bases and 2 bases, in that order; junction bases with no gene match: 8. This CDR3 is 16 amino acids long. The CDR3 sequence is CASSLLDRENTGELFF. The CDR3 DNA sequence: TGTGCCAGCAGTCTCCTCGACAGGGAAAACACCGGGGAGCTGTTTTTT.

This clone was detected a few times. The V and J genes are TRBV4-2 and TRBJ2-7, with a weak D call TRBD1 (7 bases). CDR1 and CDR2 (germline): LGHNA, YNFKEQ. With 0 bases removed from V and 0 bases from J, the gap between germline ends came to 12 bases. The CDR3 consists of 16 residues. This CDR3 reads CASSQEEGAPSYEQYF. Written as DNA, the CDR3 is TGTGCCAGCAGCCAAGAGGAGGGGGCACCCTCCTACGAGCAGTACTTC.

V usage is TRBV27 and J usage is TRBJ1-2, with 10 bases lining up with TRBD1. CDR3 size: 13 residues. After removal of 3 bases from V and 6 bases from J, the junction contained 1 base not matched to a gene. Germline V gene sequence: CDR1 MNHEY, CDR2 SMNVEV (reference sequence). The CDR3, as DNA: TGTGCCAGCAGTTTCGGGACAGGGGATGGCTACACCTTC. It codes for CASSFGTGDGYTF.

This chain links TRBV5-1 with TRBJ1-1, with D possibly being TRBD1 (5 bases). The V and J ends lost 0 bases and 5 bases respectively, with 14 bases between them. In germline, CDR1 is SGHRS, CDR2 YFSETQ. This CDR3 region has 15 residues. CDR3 coding DNA: TGCGCCAGCAGCTTGGCTGATGGGGCGGAGACTGAAGCTTTCTTT. This translates into CASSLADGAETEAFF.

The rearrangement joins TRBV27 to TRBJ2-5, with D maybe TRBD2 (6 bases). The V and J ends lost 0 bases and 4 bases respectively, with 12 bases between them. The CDR3 contains 15 residues. The germline V gene has CDR1 MNHEY and CDR2 SMNVEV (reference sequence). The CDR3 bases are TGTGCCAGCAGTTTATCGATTGGGGGAGGAGAGACCCAGTACTTC. Protein sequence: CASSLSIGGGETQYF.